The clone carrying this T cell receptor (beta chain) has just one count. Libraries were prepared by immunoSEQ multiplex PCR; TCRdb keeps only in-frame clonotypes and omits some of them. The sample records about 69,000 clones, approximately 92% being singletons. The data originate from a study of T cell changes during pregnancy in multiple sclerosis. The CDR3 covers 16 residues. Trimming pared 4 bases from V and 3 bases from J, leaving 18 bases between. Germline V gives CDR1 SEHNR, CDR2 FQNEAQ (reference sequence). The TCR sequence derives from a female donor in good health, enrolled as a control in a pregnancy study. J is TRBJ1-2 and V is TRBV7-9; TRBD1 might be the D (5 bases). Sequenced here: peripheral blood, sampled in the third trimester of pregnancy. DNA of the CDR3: TGTGCCAGCAGCTCCAGGGCTTCGGGTAGGGACTATGGCTACACCTTC. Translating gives CASSSRASGRDYGYTF.